What follows are 2 T cell receptor beta chains derived from one specimen sequenced in a study of somatic mutations in T cells in chronic GVHD. Only in-frame clones appear in the TCRdb table, and some are missing; sequencing was by immunoSEQ multiplex PCR. The sample lists 11,000 to 15,000 clones; 78% were seen once. The sample taken for sequencing was Vbeta20-negative CD4+ T cells from blood. The receptors shown here come from a male patient aged 50 to 59 with chronic graft-versus-host disease. Some of the T cells may derive from the graft donor.

The chain couples TRBV6-5 to TRBJ1-2; D perhaps matches TRBD1 (6 bases). CDR1 and CDR2 (germline): MNHEY, SVGAGI. V was cut by 6 bases and J by 4 bases, with 18 bases left in between. CDR3 size: 15 residues. CDR3 nucleotide sequence: TGTGCCAGCAGGGACCCGGGGGGCGCCGGCTATGGCTACACCTTC. This translates into CASRDPGGAGYGYTF.

There are a few counts of this clone. The chain combines TRBV7-3 with TRBJ1-1; no clear D gene. Germline-derived CDR1 and CDR2 are SGHTA and FQGTGA. CDR3 length equals 13 residues. Trimming shortened V by 3 bases and J by 1 base, and 6 bases separated the two germline ends. This CDR3 reads CASSFQWNTEAFF. CDR3 sequence (DNA): TGTGCCAGCAGCTTTCAGTGGAACACTGAAGCTTTCTTT.